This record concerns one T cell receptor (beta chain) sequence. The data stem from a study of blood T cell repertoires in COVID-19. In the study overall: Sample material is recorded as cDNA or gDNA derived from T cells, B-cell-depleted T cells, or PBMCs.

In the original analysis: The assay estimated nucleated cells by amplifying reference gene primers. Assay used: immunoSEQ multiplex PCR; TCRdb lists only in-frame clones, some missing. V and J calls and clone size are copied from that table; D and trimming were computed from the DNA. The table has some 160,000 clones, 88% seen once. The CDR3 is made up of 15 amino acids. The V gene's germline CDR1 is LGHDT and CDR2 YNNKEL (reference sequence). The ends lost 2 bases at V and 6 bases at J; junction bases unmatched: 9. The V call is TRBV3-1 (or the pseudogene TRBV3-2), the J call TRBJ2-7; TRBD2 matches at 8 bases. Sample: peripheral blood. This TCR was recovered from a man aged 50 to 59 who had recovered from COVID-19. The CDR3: CASSQSPGGGSEQYF. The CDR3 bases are TGTGCCAGCAGCCAATCCCCCGGGGGGGGCTCCGAGCAGTACTTC.